A single sample is the source of the 11 T cell receptor beta chains below, sequenced in a study of blood T cell repertoires in COVID-19. The repertoire was sequenced with immunoSEQ multiplex PCR; TCRdb's copy has only in-frame clones and lacks some. The sample contains roughly 110,000 clones, under 85% of which appear only once. Sequenced material: peripheral blood. The receptors shown here come from an older woman with acute or convalescent COVID-19.

This sequence joins TRBV3-1 (or the pseudogene TRBV3-2) and TRBJ2-3, with D tentatively TRBD2 (6 bases). Germline loops: CDR1 LGHDT, CDR2 YNNKEL (reference sequence). The CDR3 is made up of 21 amino acids. Deletions cut 2 bases from V and 0 bases from J, with 27 bases between. The CDR3 region is CASSQYTHAGRLAGSTDTQYF. The CDR3 bases are TGTGCCAGCAGCCAATACACCCATGCAGGGAGACTTGCGGGGAGCACAGATACGCAGTATTTT.

This clone appeared once. The rearrangement uses TRBV7-8 and TRBJ1-6; a weak D match, TRBD1 (6 bases). The germline V gene has CDR1 SGHVS and CDR2 FQNEAQ. The CDR3 covers 18 residues. Trimming shortened V by 6 bases and J by 0 bases, and 18 bases separated the two germline ends. CDR3 coding DNA: TGTGCCAGCAGGCGCTTCAGGACAGAGAGCTCCTATAATTCACCCCTCCACTTT. Amino acid sequence: CASRRFRTESSYNSPLHF.

The chain is built from TRBV6-5 and TRBJ1-6; D possibly corresponds to TRBD1 (6 bases). This CDR3 spans 13 amino acids. CDR1 and CDR2 (germline): MNHEY, SVGAGI. Trimming stripped 6 bases from V and 7 bases from J, with 10 bases between. The CDR3 is CASRGGLNSPLHF. DNA for the CDR3: TGTGCCAGCAGGGGGGGGCTAAATTCACCCCTCCACTTT.

The chain couples TRBV21-1 to TRBJ2-2; the listed D gene, TRBD1, was not tested against the DNA. TRBV21-1 is termed a pseudogene. The CDR3 totals 16 residues. The CDR3 coding sequence is TGTGCCAGCAGCAAAGAAGGGACAGATAACACCGGGGAGCTGTTTTTT. Its translation: CASSKEGTDNTGELFF.

V and J are TRBV12-3 or TRBV12-4 and TRBJ1-2, with D uncertain. Trimming took 5 bases from V and 1 from J, leaving 8 bases between them. CDR3 length: 13 amino acids. The DNA for the CDR3 is TGTGCCAGCAGTCCCTCCGTTAACTATGGCTACACCTTC. This codes for CASSPSVNYGYTF.

V usage is TRBV29-1 and J usage is TRBJ2-5; 7 nucleotides align to TRBD1. The germline V gene has CDR1 SQVTM and CDR2 ANQGSEA. The J segment lost 4 bases and the V segment lost 4 bases, leaving 6 bases of the junction unmatched. CDR3 length: 13 amino acids. The CDR3 DNA reads TGCAGCGTTGCGAAGGGGGCAGGAGAGACCCAGTACTTC. As protein: CSVAKGAGETQYF.

The table lists this clone with a few counts. The chain has TRBV19 and TRBJ1-1; 9 nucleotides line up with TRBD1. The V gene end was trimmed by 8 bases and the J gene end by 5 bases; junction bases not matched to a gene: 6. Germline assignment: CDR1 LNHDA and CDR2 SQIVND (reference sequence). The CDR3 has 13 amino acids. The CDR3: CASSGQGFTEAFF. The DNA for the CDR3 is TGTGCCAGTTCGGGACAGGGTTTTACTGAAGCTTTCTTT.

The chain recombines TRBV19 with TRBJ1-2, with D unclear. The V end lost 7 bases, the J end lost 0 bases, and 18 bases lay between the germline ends. CDR1 and CDR2 (germline): LNHDA, SQIVND (reference sequence). The CDR3 consists of 16 residues. The CDR3 nucleotides are TGTGCCAGTATCCATAGTAGACTGTCGTCTAACTATGGCTACACCTTC. Protein sequence: CASIHSRLSSNYGYTF.

This sequence joins TRBV18 and TRBJ2-7; D is possibly TRBD1 (7 bases). Germline V gene data show CDR1 as KGHSH and CDR2 as LQKENI. Trimming removed 6 bases at V and 4 bases at J, with 16 bases between. The CDR3 sequence is 14 residues long. The CDR3 spells CASSPRQGGYEQYF. Written as DNA, the CDR3 is TGTGCCAGCTCGCCTCGGCAGGGGGGTTACGAGCAGTACTTC. Complete variable domain (other parts from reference TRBV18 and TRBJ2-7): NAGVMQNPRHLVRRRGQEARLRCSPMKGHSHVYWYRQLPEEGLKFMVYLQKENIIDESGMPKERFSAEFPKEGPSILRIQQVVRGDSAAYFCASSPRQGGYEQYFGPGTRLTVT.

V usage is TRBV11-2 and J usage is TRBJ2-6; the D is unclear. Trimming removed 2 bases from V and 0 bases from J, with 5 bases in between. The CDR3 has 15 residues. Germline CDR1 reads SGHAT; CDR2 reads FQNNGV. The CDR3 spells CASSLTVSGANVLTF. DNA of the CDR3: TGTGCCAGCAGCTTAACGGTCTCTGGGGCCAACGTCCTGACTTTC.

The chain carries TRBV6-1 and TRBJ2-5; 11 nucleotides line up with TRBD1. The CDR3 sequence is 15 residues long. Trimming took 3 bases from V and 5 from J; bases not matched to a gene: 5. Germline lookup yields CDR1 MNHNS and CDR2 SASEGT. The CDR3 spells CASSDGQGAWETQYF. CDR3 nucleotides: TGTGCCAGCAGTGACGGACAGGGGGCGTGGGAGACCCAGTACTTC.